The 13 T cell receptor beta chains in this list originate from one sample, sequenced in a study of molecular identifiers for immune sequencing clone quantification. TCRdb independently ran MiXCR on the PCR reads; one entry per CDR3 protein. The sample holds over 300,000 distinct CDR3 sequences, 24% seen once. Sequencing was carried out using naive CD8+ T cells from blood, with Jurkat cell RNA spiked in. Subset: FACS-sorted CD8+CD4-CCR7+CD45RA+ naive T cells. The receptors derive from a human donor in good health. Some libraries in this study had Jurkat cell RNA spiked in.

About this clonotype itself: Since a much larger clone is just one base distant, this may be a read error. The chain has TRBV7-9 and TRBJ2-2; maybe TRBD2 (5 bases). Germline-derived CDR1 and CDR2 are SEHNR and FQNEAQ (reference sequence). CDR3 length equals 17 residues. CDR3 in amino acids: CASSLAGGSWNTGELVF. In DNA form, the CDR3 reads TGTGCCAGCAGCTTAGCCGGTGGGTCGTGGAACACCGGGGAGCTGGTTTTT.

The sample holds a few counts of this clonotype. One junction end does not reproduce the germline sequence, and a read error may be involved. The chain recombines TRBV4-1 with TRBJ1-5; perhaps TRBD1 as D (5 bases). The germline gives CDR1 MGHRA, CDR2 YSYEKL. CDR3 length: 15 amino acids. This CDR3 reads CAGSKWGDSNQPQHF. The CDR3 bases are TGCGCCGGCAGCAAATGGGGGGATAGCAATCAGCCCCAGCATTTT.

This rearrangement joins TRBV2 to TRBJ2-5; 12 nucleotides align to TRBD2. The length of the CDR3 is 14 residues. V was clipped by 8 bases and J by 2 bases; unmatched bases: 3. Germline V gene sequence: CDR1 SNHLY, CDR2 FYNNEI. The CDR3 here is CASLTSGGQETQYF. The DNA of the CDR3 is TGTGCCAGCCTGACTAGCGGGGGTCAAGAGACCCAGTACTTC.

This clonotype has a count of ten or more. The chain couples TRBV28 to TRBJ1-5; unclear D gene. V dropped 5 bases and J dropped 1 base, with 12 bases sitting between them. This CDR3 comprises 15 residues. Germline loops: CDR1 MDHEN, CDR2 SYDVKM. Here the CDR3 reads CASSKASDSNQPQHF. DNA for the CDR3: TGTGCCAGCAGTAAGGCTTCAGACAGCAATCAGCCCCAGCATTTT.

A remark on this clonotype: An end of the junction does not agree with germline; a read error may underlie this. The chain is built from TRBV5-1 and TRBJ2-7; tentatively, D is TRBD2 (5 bases). Germline V gene sequence: CDR1 SGHRS, CDR2 YFSETQ. The CDR3 loop spans 14 amino acids. CDR3 in amino acids: CASSLRDRSYEQSF. CDR3 coding DNA: TGCGCCAGCAGCTTACGGGATCGCTCCTACGAGCAGTCCTTC.

There are many counts of this clonotype. The V and J genes are TRBV9 and TRBJ2-4; D is perhaps TRBD2 (5 bases). The CDR3 totals 12 residues. CDR1 is SGDLS, CDR2 YYNGEE, per germline. Deletions cut 3 bases from V and 5 bases from J, with 6 bases between. CDR3 in DNA: TGTGCCAGCAGCGGAGGGCAAAACATTCAGTACTTC. This translates into CASSGGQNIQYF.

V is TRBV7-9 and J is TRBJ2-1; 7 nucleotides match TRBD2. CDR3 length equals 17 residues. The germline V gene has CDR1 SEHNR and CDR2 FQNEAQ (reference sequence). The V segment lost 2 bases and the J segment 8 bases; nucleotides outside the gene matches: 15. Here the CDR3 reads CASSLRGRTGLTDEQFF. Written as DNA, the CDR3 is TGTGCCAGCAGCTTAAGGGGTCGTACGGGACTAACCGATGAGCAGTTCTTC.

Note on this clonotype: Given a much more abundant clone one base away, this may be a read error. The chain links TRBV5-6 to TRBJ1-5, with D perhaps TRBD1 (5 bases). The CDR3 has 15 amino acids. The germline V gene has CDR1 SGHDT and CDR2 YYEEEE. The CDR3 protein is CANSPGREMDQPQHF. CDR3 coding DNA: TGTGCCAACAGCCCGGGACGAGAGATGGATCAGCCCCAGCATTTT.

The V and J genes are TRBV6-2 or TRBV6-3 and TRBJ2-1, with 7 bases matching TRBD2. Per the germline V gene, CDR1 is MNHEY and CDR2 is SVGEGT. V was pared by 0 bases and J by 9 bases, with 2 bases of the junction left unmatched. The CDR3 has 13 residues. The CDR3 region is CASSYSRGTEQFF. DNA for the CDR3: TGTGCCAGCAGTTACTCGCGGGGGACTGAGCAGTTCTTC.

V usage is TRBV6-2 or TRBV6-3 and J usage is TRBJ1-5; D not resolved. Germline-derived CDR1 and CDR2 are MNHEY and SVGEGT. V gave up 11 bases and J gave up 0 bases, with 14 bases separating them. The CDR3 is 14 amino acids. The chain's CDR3 is CAFTRTPSNQPQHF. The CDR3 nucleotides read TGTGCCTTTACAAGAACCCCTAGCAATCAGCCCCAGCATTTT.

This clonotype was observed a handful of times. J is TRBJ2-1 and V is TRBV7-6; D unresolved. V dropped 3 bases and J dropped 7 bases, with 10 bases sitting between them. Germline V gene data show CDR1 as SGHVS and CDR2 as FNYEAQ. This CDR3 spans 13 amino acids. CDR3 region: CASSLSQRNEQFF. In DNA form, the CDR3 reads TGTGCCAGCAGCTTGAGTCAGCGTAATGAGCAGTTCTTC.

The chain couples TRBV6-2 or TRBV6-3 to TRBJ2-4; D gene unclear. Between the trimmed V and J ends, which lost 0 bases and 11 bases, there was a span of 23 bases. Germline V gives CDR1 MNHEY, CDR2 SVGEGT. The CDR3 is made up of 17 amino acids. Written as DNA, the CDR3 is TGTGCCAGCAGTTACTCTTCTACAACAGACCTGATTTTCGTTCAGTACTTC. Translated: CASSYSSTTDLIFVQYF.

The rearrangement links TRBV20-1 to TRBJ1-1; 7 nucleotides align to TRBD1. V was clipped by 0 bases and J by 2 bases; unmatched bases: 9. CDR1 and CDR2 from the germline V gene are DFQATT and SNEGSKA (reference sequence). The CDR3 covers 16 residues. Here the CDR3 DNA reads TGCAGTGCTAGAGACCCGCGGGACAGACAAAACACTGAAGCTTTCTTT. Residues: CSARDPRDRQNTEAFF.